The rows below give T cell receptor beta chains drawn from one sample of a study of naive and memory T cell subsets. TCRdb reprocessed the UMI-ligation and nested PCR reads with MiXCR, giving one entry per CDR3 protein. The data show around 110,000 distinct CDR3 sequences, with around 35% seen just once and approximately 0.88% held by the top ten. What was sequenced was central memory CD4+ T cells from blood. The receptor source for this set is a human donor in good health. The CDR3 runs from the conserved cysteine through the conserved F or W. The order of the fields is D gene, V gene, J gene, clone size, CDR3 protein, CDR3 DNA. D genes are given only for firm matches. Size is stated for part of the rows, as once, few or many counts, or as a class when the clone is expanded.

>-|TRBV6-5|TRBJ1-1|few
CATKIHTGNTEAFF
TGTGCCACCAAGATACATACGGGGAACACTGAAGCTTTCTTT
>-|TRBV5-1|TRBJ2-5|few
CASSLYGETQYF
TGCGCCAGCAGCTTGTATGGAGAGACCCAGTACTTC
>TRBD2|TRBV6-2/TRBV6-3|TRBJ2-1|once
CASSYGTSGSFYNEQFF
TGTGCCAGCAGTTACGGGACTAGCGGGAGTTTTTACAATGAGCAGTTCTTC
>TRBD2|TRBV7-9|TRBJ2-3|-
CASSSGTSGDRTDTQYF
TGTGCCAGCAGCTCGGGGACTAGCGGGGACCGCACAGATACGCAGTATTTT
>TRBD1|TRBV7-2|TRBJ1-1|-
CASSLNRGKSFF
TGTGCCAGCAGCTTAAACAGGGGGAAATCTTTCTTT
>-|TRBV7-7|TRBJ2-7|few
CASSHRENYGKQYF
TGTGCCAGCAGCCACAGGGAAAACTACGGCAAGCAGTACTTC
>TRBD2|TRBV24-1|TRBJ2-1|-
CATSDPSGLNEQFF
TGTGCCACCAGTGATCCTAGCGGTCTCAATGAGCAGTTCTTC
>TRBD1|TRBV19|TRBJ1-1|-
CASSTANRGTNTEAFF
TGTGCCAGTAGTACGGCGAACAGGGGCACCAACACTGAAGCTTTCTTT
>-|TRBV20-1|TRBJ1-5|few
CSATLSAVNNQPQHF
TGCAGTGCTACGCTATCGGCAGTCAACAATCAGCCCCAGCATTTT
>-|TRBV7-8|TRBJ1-1|-
CATVTDINTEAFF
TGTGCCACCGTTACGGACATTAACACTGAAGCTTTCTTT
>-|TRBV28|TRBJ2-1|-
CASTYRGPWQFF
TGTGCCAGCACCTATAGAGGCCCGTGGCAGTTCTTC